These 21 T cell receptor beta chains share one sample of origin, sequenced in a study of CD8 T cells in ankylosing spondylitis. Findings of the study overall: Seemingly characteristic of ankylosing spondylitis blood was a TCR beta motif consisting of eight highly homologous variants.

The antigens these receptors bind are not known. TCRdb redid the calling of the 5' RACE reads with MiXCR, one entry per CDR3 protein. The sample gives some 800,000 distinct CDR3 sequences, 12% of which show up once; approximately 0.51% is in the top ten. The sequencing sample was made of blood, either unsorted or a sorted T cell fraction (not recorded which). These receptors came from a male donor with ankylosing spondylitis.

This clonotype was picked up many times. The CDR3 spells CSARGPGQGSYEQYF. CDR3 nucleotides: TGCAGTGCTAGAGGACCGGGACAGGGGAGCTACGAGCAGTACTTC. The chain joins TRBV20-1 to TRBJ2-7, with TRBD1 matching 10 bases. Trimming removed 1 base from V and 3 bases from J; junction bases left unmatched: 6. This CDR3 spans 15 amino acids. Germline loops: CDR1 DFQATT, CDR2 SNEGSKA (reference sequence).

The CDR3 DNA is TGTGCCAGCAGCCAGGACAGAAATGCTGGAAACACCATATATTTT. Protein sequence: CASSQDRNAGNTIYF. The V call is TRBV7-2, the J call TRBJ1-3; tentatively, D is TRBD1 (6 bases). This CDR3 spans 15 amino acids. V lost 5 bases and J 2 bases, leaving 13 bases between the germline ends. Germline CDR1 and CDR2: SGHTA and FQGNSA.

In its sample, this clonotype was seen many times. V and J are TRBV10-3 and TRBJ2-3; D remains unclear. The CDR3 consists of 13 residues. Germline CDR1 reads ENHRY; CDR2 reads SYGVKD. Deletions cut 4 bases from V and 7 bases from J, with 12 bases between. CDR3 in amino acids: CAISGPTTNTQYF. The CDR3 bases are TGTGCCATCAGTGGACCTACCACGAATACGCAGTATTTT.

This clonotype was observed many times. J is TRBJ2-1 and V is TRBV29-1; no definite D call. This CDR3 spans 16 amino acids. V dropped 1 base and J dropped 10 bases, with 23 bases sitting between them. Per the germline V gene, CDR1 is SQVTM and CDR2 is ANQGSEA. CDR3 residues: CSVEVWARGGDGEQFF. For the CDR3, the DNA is TGCAGCGTTGAAGTATGGGCTCGAGGCGGAGACGGCGAGCAGTTCTTC.

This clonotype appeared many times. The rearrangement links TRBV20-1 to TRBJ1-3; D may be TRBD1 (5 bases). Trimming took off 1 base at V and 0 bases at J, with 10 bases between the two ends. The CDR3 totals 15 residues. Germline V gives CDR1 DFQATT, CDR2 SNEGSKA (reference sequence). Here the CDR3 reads CSARGWGNSGNTIYF. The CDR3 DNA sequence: TGCAGTGCTAGAGGGTGGGGGAACTCTGGAAACACCATATATTTT.

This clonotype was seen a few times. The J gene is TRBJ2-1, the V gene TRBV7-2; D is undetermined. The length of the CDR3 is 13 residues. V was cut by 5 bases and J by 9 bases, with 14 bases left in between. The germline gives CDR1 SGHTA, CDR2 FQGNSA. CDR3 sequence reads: CASSLRRASEQFF. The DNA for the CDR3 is TGTGCCAGCAGCCTCCGACGAGCTAGTGAGCAGTTCTTC.

The CDR3 reads CATSRGRVEYTQYF. Here the CDR3 DNA reads TGTGCCACCAGCCGTGGCAGGGTGGAATATACGCAGTATTTT. This rearrangement joins TRBV24-1 to TRBJ2-3, with D perhaps TRBD1 (5 bases). Germline assignment: CDR1 KGHDR and CDR2 SFDVKD. The V end lost 7 bases, the J end lost 7 bases, and 17 bases lay between the germline ends. The CDR3 spans 14 residues.

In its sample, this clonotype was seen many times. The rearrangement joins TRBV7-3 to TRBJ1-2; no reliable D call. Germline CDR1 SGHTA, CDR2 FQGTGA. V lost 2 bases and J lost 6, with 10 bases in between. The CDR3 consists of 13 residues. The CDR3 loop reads CASSLLGGDGYTF. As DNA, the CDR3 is TGTGCCAGCAGCTTACTGGGCGGTGATGGCTACACCTTC.

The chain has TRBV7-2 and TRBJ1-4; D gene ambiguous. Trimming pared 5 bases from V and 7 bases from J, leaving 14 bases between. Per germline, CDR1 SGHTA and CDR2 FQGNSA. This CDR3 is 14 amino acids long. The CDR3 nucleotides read TGTGCCAGCAGCGATCGGCAGATCGGTGAAAAACTGTTTTTT. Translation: CASSDRQIGEKLFF.

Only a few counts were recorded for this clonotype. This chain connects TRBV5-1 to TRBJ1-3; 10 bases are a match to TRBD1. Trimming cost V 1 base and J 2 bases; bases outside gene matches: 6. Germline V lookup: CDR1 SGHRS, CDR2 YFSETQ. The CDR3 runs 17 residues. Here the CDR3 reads CASSLNPTGGPGNTIYF. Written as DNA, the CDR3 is TGCGCCAGCAGCTTGAATCCGACAGGGGGCCCTGGAAACACCATATATTTT. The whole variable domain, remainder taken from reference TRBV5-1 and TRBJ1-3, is KAGVTQTPRYLIKTRGQQVTLSCSPISGHRSVSWYQQTPGQGLQFLFEYFSETQRNKGNFPGRFSGRQFSNSRSEMNVSTLELGDSALYLCASSLNPTGGPGNTIYFGEGSWLTVV.

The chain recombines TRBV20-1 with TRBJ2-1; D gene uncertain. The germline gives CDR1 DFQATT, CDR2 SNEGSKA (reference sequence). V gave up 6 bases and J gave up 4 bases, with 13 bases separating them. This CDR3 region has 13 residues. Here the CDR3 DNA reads TGCAGTGCATCCAACCTCCCTTACAATGAGCAGTTCTTC. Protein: CSASNLPYNEQFF.

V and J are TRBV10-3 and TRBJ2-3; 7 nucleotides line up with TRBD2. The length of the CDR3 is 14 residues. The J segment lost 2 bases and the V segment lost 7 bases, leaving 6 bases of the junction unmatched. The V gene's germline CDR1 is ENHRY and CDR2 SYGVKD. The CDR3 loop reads CAIKVLADTDTQYF. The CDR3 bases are TGTGCCATCAAGGTCCTAGCGGACACAGATACGCAGTATTTT.

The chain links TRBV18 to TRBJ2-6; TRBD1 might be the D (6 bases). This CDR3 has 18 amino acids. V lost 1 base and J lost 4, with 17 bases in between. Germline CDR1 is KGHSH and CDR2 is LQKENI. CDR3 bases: TGTGCCAGCTCACCACGTGTATTACAGGGAACCGGGGCCAACGTCCTGACTTTC. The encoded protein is CASSPRVLQGTGANVLTF. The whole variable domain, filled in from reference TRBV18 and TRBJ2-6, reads NAGVMQNPRHLVRRRGQEARLRCSPMKGHSHVYWYRQLPEEGLKFMVYLQKENIIDESGMPKERFSAEFPKEGPSILRIQQVVRGDSAAYFCASSPRVLQGTGANVLTFGAGSRLTVL.

The CDR3 spells CASSRAQPGDSNQPQHF. CDR3 bases: TGTGCCAGCAGTCGCGCCCAACCAGGAGATAGCAATCAGCCCCAGCATTTT. V is TRBV6-1 and J is TRBJ1-5; D remains unclear. The CDR3 has 17 residues. CDR1 is MNHNS and CDR2 is SASEGT in the germline V gene. Between the trimmed V and J ends, which lost 5 bases and 0 bases, there was a span of 17 bases.

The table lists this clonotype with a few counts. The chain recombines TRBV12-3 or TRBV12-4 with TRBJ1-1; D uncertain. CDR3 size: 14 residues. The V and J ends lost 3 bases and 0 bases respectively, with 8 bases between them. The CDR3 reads CASSFNGLNTEAFF. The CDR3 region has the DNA TGTGCCAGCAGTTTTAACGGATTGAACACTGAAGCTTTCTTT.

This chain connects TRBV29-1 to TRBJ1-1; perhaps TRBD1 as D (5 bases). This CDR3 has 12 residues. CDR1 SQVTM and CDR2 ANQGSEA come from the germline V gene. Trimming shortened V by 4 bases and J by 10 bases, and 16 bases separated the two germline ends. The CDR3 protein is CSVGGRAIGAFF. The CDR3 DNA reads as TGCAGCGTTGGGGGCAGGGCAATAGGAGCTTTCTTT.

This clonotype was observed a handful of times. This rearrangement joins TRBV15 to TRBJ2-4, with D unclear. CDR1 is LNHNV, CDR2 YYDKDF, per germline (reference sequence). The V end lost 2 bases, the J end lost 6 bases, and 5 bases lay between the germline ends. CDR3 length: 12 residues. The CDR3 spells CATSRLGNIQYF. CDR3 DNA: TGTGCCACCAGCAGATTAGGAAACATTCAGTACTTC.

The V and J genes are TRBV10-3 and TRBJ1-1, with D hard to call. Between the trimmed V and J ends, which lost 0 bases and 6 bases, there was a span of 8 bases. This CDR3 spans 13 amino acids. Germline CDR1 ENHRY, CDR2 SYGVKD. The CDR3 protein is CAISESRVSEAFF. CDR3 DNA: TGTGCCATCAGTGAGTCCCGGGTTTCTGAAGCTTTCTTT.

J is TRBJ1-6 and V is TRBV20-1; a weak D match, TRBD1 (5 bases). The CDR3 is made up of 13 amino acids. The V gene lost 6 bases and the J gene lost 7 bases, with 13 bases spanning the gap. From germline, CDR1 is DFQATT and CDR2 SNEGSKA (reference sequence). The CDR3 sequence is CSARRDLNSPLHF. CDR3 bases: TGCAGTGCGCGACGGGACCTAAATTCACCCCTCCACTTT.

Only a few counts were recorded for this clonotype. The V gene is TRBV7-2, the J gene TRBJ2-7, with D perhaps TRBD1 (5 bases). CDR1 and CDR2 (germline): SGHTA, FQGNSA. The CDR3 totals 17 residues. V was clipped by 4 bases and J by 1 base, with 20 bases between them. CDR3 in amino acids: CASSSRGASYLSYEQYF. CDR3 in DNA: TGTGCCAGCAGCTCCCGTGGGGCCTCATACCTATCCTACGAGCAGTACTTC.

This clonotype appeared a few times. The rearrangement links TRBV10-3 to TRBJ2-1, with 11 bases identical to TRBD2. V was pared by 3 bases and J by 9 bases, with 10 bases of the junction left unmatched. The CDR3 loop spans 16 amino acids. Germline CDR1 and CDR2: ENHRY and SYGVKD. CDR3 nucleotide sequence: TGTGCCATCAGTGATTGGCTAGCGGGAGGATCACTTGAGCAGTTCTTC. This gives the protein CAISDWLAGGSLEQFF.